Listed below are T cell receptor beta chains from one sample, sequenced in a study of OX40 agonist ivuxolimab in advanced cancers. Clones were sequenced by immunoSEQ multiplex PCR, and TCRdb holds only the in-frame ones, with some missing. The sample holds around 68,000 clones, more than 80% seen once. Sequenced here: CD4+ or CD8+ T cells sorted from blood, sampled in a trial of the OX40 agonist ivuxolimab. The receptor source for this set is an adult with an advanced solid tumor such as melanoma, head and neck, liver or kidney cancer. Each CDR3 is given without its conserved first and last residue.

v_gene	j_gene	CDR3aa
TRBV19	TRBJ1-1	ASSMNRNTEAF
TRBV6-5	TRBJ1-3	ASSYSIGSGNTIY
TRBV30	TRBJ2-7	AWSVRGGRHEQY
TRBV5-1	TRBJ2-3	ASSPYGSGMSTDTQY
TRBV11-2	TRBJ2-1	ASSLGVGSFSYNEQF
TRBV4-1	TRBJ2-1	ASSQGLDVPYNEQF
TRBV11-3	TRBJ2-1	ASSSGSSYNEQF
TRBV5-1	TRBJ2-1	ASSFVTSGSDEQF
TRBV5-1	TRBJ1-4	ASSLVPGGSEKLF
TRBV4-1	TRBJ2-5	ASSQGRQETQY
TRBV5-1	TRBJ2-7	ASSLEAGVEAEQY
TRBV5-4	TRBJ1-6	ASSLGGPGSSAYNSPLH
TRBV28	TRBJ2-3	ASSPYLSGMADTQY
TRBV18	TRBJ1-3	ASSPGGRNTIY
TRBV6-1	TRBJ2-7	ASSEGLAGRNEQY
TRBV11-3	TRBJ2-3	ASSSRGAYDTQY
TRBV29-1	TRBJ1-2	SVPGQGGYGYT
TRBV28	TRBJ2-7	ASTTGMISEQY
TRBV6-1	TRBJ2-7	ASSESAGVTYEQY
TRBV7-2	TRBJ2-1	ASSLGSGLYNEQF
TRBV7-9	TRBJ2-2	ASSSGPGHQTGELF
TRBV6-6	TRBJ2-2	ASSSPELAVTGELF
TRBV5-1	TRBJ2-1	ASSSGGFTYNEQF
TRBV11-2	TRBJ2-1	ASSLGFLQRDEQF
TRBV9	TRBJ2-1	ASSVSGSYNEQF
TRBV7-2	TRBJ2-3	ASRGTGFRFTDTQY
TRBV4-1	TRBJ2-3	ASRGLASDTQY
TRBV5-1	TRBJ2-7	ASSLSRGGTDEQY
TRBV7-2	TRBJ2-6	ASSLGRSGANVLT
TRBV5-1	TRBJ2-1	ASSLAQGRGEQF
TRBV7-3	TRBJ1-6	ASSLMGLNSPLH
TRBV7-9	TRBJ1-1	ASSFIPGQGTEAF
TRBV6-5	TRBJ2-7	ASSYSEGGYEQY
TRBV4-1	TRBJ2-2	ASSQRLTSGSSNTGELF
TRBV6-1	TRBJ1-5	ASSEGISTGQPQH
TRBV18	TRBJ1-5	ASSPGALFNQPQH
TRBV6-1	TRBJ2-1	ASSESPLGEQF
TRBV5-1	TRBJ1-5	ASSLGFGGTQPQH
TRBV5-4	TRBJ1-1	ASSFRGGLAEAF
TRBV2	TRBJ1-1	ASSHSRGRANTEAF
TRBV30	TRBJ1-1	AWRSPDRSGTEAF
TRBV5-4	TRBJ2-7	ASSLGTREYEQY